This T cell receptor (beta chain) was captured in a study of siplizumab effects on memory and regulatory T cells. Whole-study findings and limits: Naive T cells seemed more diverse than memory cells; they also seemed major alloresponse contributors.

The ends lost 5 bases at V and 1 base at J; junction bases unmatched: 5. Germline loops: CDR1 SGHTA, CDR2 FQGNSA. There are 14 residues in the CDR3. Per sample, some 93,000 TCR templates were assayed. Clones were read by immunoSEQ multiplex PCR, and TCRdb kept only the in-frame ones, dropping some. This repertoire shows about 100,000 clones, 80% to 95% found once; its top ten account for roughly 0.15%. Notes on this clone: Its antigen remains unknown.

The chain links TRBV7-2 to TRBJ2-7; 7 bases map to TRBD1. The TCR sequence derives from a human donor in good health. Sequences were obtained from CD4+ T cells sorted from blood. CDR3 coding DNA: TGTGCCAGCAGCCTTACGGGACAGTCCTACGAGCAGTACTTC. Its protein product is CASSLTGQSYEQYF.